The clone carrying this TCR beta chain appeared a few times. This specimen belongs to a study of patients and donors after allogeneic stem cell transplantation. CDR3 length: 17 residues. Germline loops: CDR1 SEHNR, CDR2 FQNEAQ (reference sequence). Trimming cost V 5 bases and J 0 bases; bases outside gene matches: 7. TCRdb re-called the RT-PCR reads with MiXCR, one entry per CDR3 protein. The sample gives approximately 200,000 distinct CDR3 sequences, approximately 41% of which show up once; 33% is in the top ten. The receptor comes from a human donor who was either an allogeneic HSCT recipient or a stem cell or donor lymphocyte infusion donor (not recorded which). It is not recorded whose cells these are; they may come from a transplant donor. Specimen: blood, either unsorted or a sorted T cell fraction (not recorded which). The chain is built from TRBV7-9 and TRBJ2-1; 10 bases line up with TRBD2. CDR3 DNA: TGTGCCAGCAGCCTACCTACTAGCGGGATCTCCTACAATGAGCAGTTCTTC. Its translation is CASSLPTSGISYNEQFF.